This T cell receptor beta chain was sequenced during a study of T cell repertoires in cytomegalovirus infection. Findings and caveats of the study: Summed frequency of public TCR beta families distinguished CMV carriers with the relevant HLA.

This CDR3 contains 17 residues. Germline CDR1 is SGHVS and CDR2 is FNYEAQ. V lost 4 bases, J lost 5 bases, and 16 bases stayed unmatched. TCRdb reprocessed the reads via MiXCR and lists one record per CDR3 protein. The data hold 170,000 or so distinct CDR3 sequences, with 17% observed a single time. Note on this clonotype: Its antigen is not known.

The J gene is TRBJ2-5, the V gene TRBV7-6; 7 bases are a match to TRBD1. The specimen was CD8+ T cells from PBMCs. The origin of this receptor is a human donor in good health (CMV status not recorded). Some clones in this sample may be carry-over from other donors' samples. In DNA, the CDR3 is TGTGCCAGCAGCTCATACCCCGACCGGGGACAGTTGGAGACCCAGTACTTC. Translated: CASSSYPDRGQLETQYF.